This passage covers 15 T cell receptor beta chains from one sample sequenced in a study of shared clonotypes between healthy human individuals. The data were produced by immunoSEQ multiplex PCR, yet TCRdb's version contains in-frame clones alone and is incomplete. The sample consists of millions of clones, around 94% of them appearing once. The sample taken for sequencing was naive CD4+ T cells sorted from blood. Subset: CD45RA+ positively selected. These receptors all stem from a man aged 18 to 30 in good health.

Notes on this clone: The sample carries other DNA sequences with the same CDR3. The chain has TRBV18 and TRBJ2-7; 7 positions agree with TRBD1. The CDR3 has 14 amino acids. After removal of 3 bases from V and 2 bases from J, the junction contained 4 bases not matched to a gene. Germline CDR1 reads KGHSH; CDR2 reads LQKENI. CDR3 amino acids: CASSPRQGPYEQYF. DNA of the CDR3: TGTGCCAGCTCACCCCGACAGGGACCCTACGAGCAGTACTTC.

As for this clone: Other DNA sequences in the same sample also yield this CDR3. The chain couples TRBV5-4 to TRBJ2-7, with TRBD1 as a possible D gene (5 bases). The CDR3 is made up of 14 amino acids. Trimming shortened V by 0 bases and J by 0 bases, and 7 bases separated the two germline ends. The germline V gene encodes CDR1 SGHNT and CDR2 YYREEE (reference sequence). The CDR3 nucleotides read TGTGCCAGCAGCTTGGACAGGTACTCCTACGAGCAGTACTTC. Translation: CASSLDRYSYEQYF.

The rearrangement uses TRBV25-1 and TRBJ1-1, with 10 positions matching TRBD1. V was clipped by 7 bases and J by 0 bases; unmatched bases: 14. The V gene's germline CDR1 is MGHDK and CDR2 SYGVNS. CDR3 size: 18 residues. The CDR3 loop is CASTHLGTGVTMNTEAFF. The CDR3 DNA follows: TGTGCCAGCACTCACTTGGGGACAGGGGTTACCATGAACACTGAAGCTTTCTTT.

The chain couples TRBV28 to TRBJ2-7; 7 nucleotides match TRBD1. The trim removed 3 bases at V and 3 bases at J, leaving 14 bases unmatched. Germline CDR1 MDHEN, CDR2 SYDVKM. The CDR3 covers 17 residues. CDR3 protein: CASSFDRDSGYLYEQYF. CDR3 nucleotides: TGTGCCAGCAGTTTCGACCGGGACAGTGGGTACCTCTACGAGCAGTACTTC.

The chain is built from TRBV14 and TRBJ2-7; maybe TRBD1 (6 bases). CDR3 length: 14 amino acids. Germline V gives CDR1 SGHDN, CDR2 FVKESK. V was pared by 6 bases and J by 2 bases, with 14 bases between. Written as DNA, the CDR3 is TGTGCCAGCAGAACAGGGAGACCTACCTACGAGCAGTACTTC. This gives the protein CASRTGRPTYEQYF. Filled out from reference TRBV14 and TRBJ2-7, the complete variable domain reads EAGVTQFPSHSVIEKGQTVTLRCDPISGHDNLYWYRRVMGKEIKFLLHFVKESKQDESGMPNNRFLAERTGGTYSTLKVQPAELEDSGVYFCASRTGRPTYEQYFGPGTRLTVT.

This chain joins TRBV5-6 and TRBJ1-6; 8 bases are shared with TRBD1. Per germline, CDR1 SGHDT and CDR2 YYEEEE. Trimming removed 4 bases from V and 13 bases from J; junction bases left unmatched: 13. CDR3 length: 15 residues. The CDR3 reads CASSTDRGFNDPLHF. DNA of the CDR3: TGTGCCAGCAGCACAGACAGGGGCTTTAATGACCCCCTCCACTTT.

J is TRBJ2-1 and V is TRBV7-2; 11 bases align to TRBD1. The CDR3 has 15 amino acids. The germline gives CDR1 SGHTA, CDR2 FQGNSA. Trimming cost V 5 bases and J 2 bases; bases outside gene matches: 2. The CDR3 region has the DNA TGTGCCAGCAGCGGGGGACAGGGGGCCTACAATGAGCAGTTCTTC. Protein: CASSGGQGAYNEQFF.

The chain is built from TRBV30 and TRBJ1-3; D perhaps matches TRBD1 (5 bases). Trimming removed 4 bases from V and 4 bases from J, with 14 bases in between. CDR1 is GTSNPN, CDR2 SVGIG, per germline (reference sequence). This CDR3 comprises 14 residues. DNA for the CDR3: TGTGCCTGGACCCAGGGAGGGACCGGAAACACCATATATTTT. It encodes CAWTQGGTGNTIYF.

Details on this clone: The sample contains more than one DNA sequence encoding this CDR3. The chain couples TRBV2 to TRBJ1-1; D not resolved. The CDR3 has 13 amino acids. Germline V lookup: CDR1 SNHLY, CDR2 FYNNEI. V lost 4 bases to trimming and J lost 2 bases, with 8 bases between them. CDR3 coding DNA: TGTGCCAGCAGTGTCGGGGAAAACACTGAAGCTTTCTTT. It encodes CASSVGENTEAFF.

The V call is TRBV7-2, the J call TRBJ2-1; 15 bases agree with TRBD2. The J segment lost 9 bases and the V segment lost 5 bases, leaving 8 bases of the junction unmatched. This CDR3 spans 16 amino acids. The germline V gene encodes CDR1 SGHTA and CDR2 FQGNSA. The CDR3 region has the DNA TGTGCCAGCAGCATCCACGGACTAGCGGGAGGGGGTGAGCAGTTCTTC. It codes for CASSIHGLAGGGEQFF.

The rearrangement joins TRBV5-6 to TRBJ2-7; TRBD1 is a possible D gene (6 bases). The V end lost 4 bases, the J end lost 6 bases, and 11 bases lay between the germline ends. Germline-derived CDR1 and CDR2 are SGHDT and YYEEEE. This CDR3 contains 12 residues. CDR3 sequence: CASSPRGGEQYF. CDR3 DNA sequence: TGTGCCAGCAGCCCCAGGGGCGGCGAGCAGTACTTC.

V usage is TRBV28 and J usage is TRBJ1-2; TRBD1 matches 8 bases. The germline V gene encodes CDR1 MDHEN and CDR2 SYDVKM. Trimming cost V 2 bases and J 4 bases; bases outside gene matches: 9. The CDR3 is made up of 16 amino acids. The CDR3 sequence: CASSLTPQGARYGYTF. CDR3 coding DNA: TGTGCCAGCAGTTTAACTCCGCAGGGGGCTCGCTATGGCTACACCTTC.

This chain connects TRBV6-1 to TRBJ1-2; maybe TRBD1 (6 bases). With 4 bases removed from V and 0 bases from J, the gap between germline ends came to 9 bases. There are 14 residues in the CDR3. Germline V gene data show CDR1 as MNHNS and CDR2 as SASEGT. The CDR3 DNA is TGTGCCAGCAGTGCGGACAGACCTAACTATGGCTACACCTTC. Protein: CASSADRPNYGYTF.

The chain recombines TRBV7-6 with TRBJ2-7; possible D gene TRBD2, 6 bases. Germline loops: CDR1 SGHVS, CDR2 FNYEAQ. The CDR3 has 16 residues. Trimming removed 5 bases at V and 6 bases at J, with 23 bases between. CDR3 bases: TGTGCCAGCAGCCAGGATAATACATTAGTGGGAGGCGAGCAGTACTTC. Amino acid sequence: CASSQDNTLVGGEQYF. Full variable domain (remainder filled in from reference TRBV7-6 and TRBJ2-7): GAGVSQSPRYKVTKRGQDVALRCDPISGHVSLYWYRQALGQGPEFLTYFNYEAQQDKSGLPNDRFSAERPEGSISTLTIQRTEQRDSAMYRCASSQDNTLVGGEQYFGPGTRLTVT.

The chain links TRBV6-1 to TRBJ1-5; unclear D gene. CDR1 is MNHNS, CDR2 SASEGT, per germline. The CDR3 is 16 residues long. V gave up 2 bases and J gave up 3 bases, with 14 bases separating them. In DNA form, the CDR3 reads TGTGCCAGCAGTGAAAGCCCAGGTACCATCAATCAGCCCCAGCATTTT. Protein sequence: CASSESPGTINQPQHF.